The entry that follows covers one T cell receptor beta chain sequence. This record belongs to a study of blood T cell repertoires in COVID-19. For the study at large: Spain, Italy and the United States supplied samples that represented acute and convalescent COVID-19. PBMCs, B-cell-depleted T cells, or T cells were the source of the cDNA or gDNA that made up the material.

Germline CDR1 MNHEY, CDR2 SVGAGI. The CDR3 covers 14 residues. Trimming cost V 9 bases and J 3 bases; bases outside gene matches: 5. Study processing details: For nucleated cells, counts were estimated from reference gene primer amplification. Sequencing used immunoSEQ multiplex PCR; TCRdb keeps in-frame clones, though not all of them. From that table come the V and J calls and clone size; the DNA was used to work out D and trimming. This sample has a few hundred thousand clones, with roughly 84% found just once. Material for sequencing was peripheral blood. The V call is TRBV6-5, the J call TRBJ1-3, with 10 bases fitting TRBD1. This TCR derives from a woman older than 75 with acute or convalescent COVID-19. CDR3 sequence: CASPTGGNGNTIYF. The DNA for the CDR3 is TGTGCCAGTCCGACAGGGGGCAATGGAAACACCATATATTTT.